The next 2 T cell receptor beta chains were all read from a single sample in a study of T cells in Graves' hyperthyroidism and ophthalmopathy. Researchers amplified the TCR beta CDR3 regions from RNA transcripts. The HTBI set primed first-round TCR CDR3 RT-PCR. TCRdb used MiXCR to reprocess the multiplex PCR reads, holding one entry per CDR3 protein. The sample lists around 280,000 distinct CDR3 sequences; about 14% were seen once. The sequenced sample was blood. The receptors derive from a woman in her twenties or thirties with Graves' hyperthyroidism that later progressed to Graves' ophthalmopathy.

This clonotype was recorded many times. V is TRBV2 and J is TRBJ2-7, with 9 nucleotides matching TRBD2. The CDR3 runs to 15 residues. CDR1 is SNHLY, CDR2 FYNNEI, per germline. V dropped 4 bases and J dropped 4; count of bases not matched to a gene: 8. This chain's CDR3 is CASSGGSGSRYEQYF. CDR3 DNA: TGTGCCAGCAGTGGGGGTAGCGGGAGTCGGTACGAGCAGTACTTC.

Many counts were recorded for this clonotype. The chain is built from TRBV28 and TRBJ2-1; D not resolved. V shed 10 bases and J shed 1 base, with 17 bases lying between them. The CDR3 contains 15 residues. Germline V lookup: CDR1 MDHEN, CDR2 SYDVKM. CDR3 bases: TGTGCCATCCAGCCTAGATCATTTTCCTACAATGAGCAGTTCTTC. Translating gives CAIQPRSFSYNEQFF.